The 13 T cell receptor beta chains below come from one sample, sequenced in a study of identical twins. Each CDR3 protein is one row after TCRdb ran MiXCR on the 5' RACE reads. The table records 450,000 or so distinct CDR3 sequences, less than 25% of them present only once. This sample also appeared in a second study, on T cells expressing NK-cell markers.

The specimen was CD4+ T cells sorted from blood. These receptors came from a woman between 18 and 30 years old in good health.

The gene calls are TRBV12-3 or TRBV12-4 and TRBJ1-5; D ambiguous. The V and J ends lost 3 bases and 9 bases respectively, with 9 bases between them. The CDR3 loop spans 12 amino acids. DNA for the CDR3: TGTGCCAGCAGTTTTTGGGAGGGGCCCCAGCATTTT. Its protein is CASSFWEGPQHF.

This chain joins TRBV14 and TRBJ2-7; 9 nucleotides agree with TRBD1. This CDR3 is 16 amino acids long. The ends lost 3 bases at V and 2 bases at J; junction bases unmatched: 8. CDR1 is SGHDN, CDR2 FVKESK, per germline. The DNA of the CDR3 is TGTGCCAGCAGCCACATCCACTGGGACAGGGCCTACGAGCAGTACTTC. This translates into CASSHIHWDRAYEQYF.

The chain is built from TRBV5-6 and TRBJ2-2, with D perhaps matching TRBD1 (6 bases). This CDR3 comprises 15 residues. Trimming removed 3 bases at V and 1 base at J, with 10 bases between. Germline-derived CDR1 and CDR2 are SGHDT and YYEEEE. The CDR3 spells CASSYPTGNTGELFF. The DNA for the CDR3 is TGTGCCAGCAGCTACCCGACAGGGAACACCGGGGAGCTGTTTTTT.

CDR3 residues: CASSQTGELFF. CDR3 nucleotide sequence: TGTGCCAGCAGCCAAACCGGGGAGCTGTTTTTT. The genes are TRBV3-1 and TRBJ2-2; the D is unclear. Trimming cost V 2 bases and J 5 bases, with 0 bases left between them. The germline V gene has CDR1 LGHDT and CDR2 YNNKEL (reference sequence). The CDR3 length is 11 residues.

This chain joins TRBV15 and TRBJ2-2, with 12 positions matching TRBD2. The CDR3 contains 15 residues. Germline-derived CDR1 and CDR2 are LNHNV and YYDKDF (reference sequence). The junction had 2 bases not matched to a gene; V was cut back by 4 bases and J by 5 bases. The CDR3, as DNA: TGTGCCACCAGCATTGGACTAGCGGGGACCGGGGAGCTGTTTTTT. It codes for CATSIGLAGTGELFF.

CDR3 in amino acids: CASSSNPAQPQHF. DNA of the CDR3: TGCGCCAGCAGCTCCAATCCGGCGCAGCCCCAGCATTTT. The rearrangement joins TRBV5-1 to TRBJ1-5; D uncertain. Trimming removed 3 bases from V and 7 bases from J, with 11 bases in between. This CDR3 is 13 amino acids long. Germline V gene sequence: CDR1 SGHRS, CDR2 YFSETQ.

CDR3 in DNA: TGTGCCAGCAGTATTGATGGTCGGGACTTCTACGAGCAGTACTTC. Encoded protein: CASSIDGRDFYEQYF. The gene calls are TRBV3-1 and TRBJ2-7, with D possibly being TRBD2 (6 bases). The CDR3 extends over 15 amino acids. Germline V gives CDR1 LGHDT, CDR2 YNNKEL (reference sequence). Between the trimmed V and J ends, which lost 6 bases and 3 bases, there was a span of 18 bases.

This clonotype was detected many times. This chain uses TRBV5-5 with TRBJ2-3, with TRBD2 matching over 11 bases. Unmatched junction bases numbered 7, after V lost 4 bases and J lost 6 bases. This CDR3 is built from 15 residues. Germline V gives CDR1 SGHKS, CDR2 YYEKEE (reference sequence). CDR3 DNA: TGTGCCAGCAGCATATTTAGCGGGGGGGCTGATACGCAGTATTTT. Its translation is CASSIFSGGADTQYF.

This clonotype was recorded many times. The J gene is TRBJ2-1, the V gene TRBV21-1. TRBV21-1 is annotated as a pseudogene. This CDR3 spans 18 amino acids. CDR3 protein: CASSENGHLGSSYNEQFF. CDR3 sequence (DNA): TGTGCCAGCAGCGAAAATGGGCACTTAGGGAGCTCCTACAATGAGCAGTTCTTC.

The chain's CDR3 is CASSRPDTGTGHYNEQFF. CDR3 in DNA: TGTGCCAGCAGTCGACCGGATACCGGGACAGGGCACTACAATGAGCAGTTCTTC. This chain links TRBV6-1 with TRBJ2-1; 9 nucleotides line up with TRBD1. Trimming took 5 bases from V and 3 from J; bases not matched to a gene: 14. The CDR3 contains 18 residues. Germline V gene sequence: CDR1 MNHNS, CDR2 SASEGT.

V is TRBV10-3 and J is TRBJ2-7; TRBD1 is a possible D gene (6 bases). V dropped 9 bases and J dropped 6 bases, with 18 bases sitting between them. Germline V lookup: CDR1 ENHRY, CDR2 SYGVKD. The CDR3 contains 13 residues. CDR3 protein: CAITGQGRREQYF. The CDR3 DNA reads TGTGCCATTACGGGACAAGGACGTCGCGAGCAGTACTTC.

This clonotype showed up just a few times. This rearrangement joins TRBV24-1 to TRBJ2-5; TRBD1 aligns across 8 bases. This CDR3 has 15 amino acids. Germline V lookup: CDR1 KGHDR, CDR2 SFDVKD. J lost 4 bases, V lost 4 bases, and 7 bases had no gene match. CDR3 protein: CATSDPSGTGETQYF. CDR3 nucleotide sequence: TGTGCCACCAGTGACCCCTCTGGGACAGGAGAGACCCAGTACTTC.

This chain joins TRBV7-3 and TRBJ2-1, with D unclear. Trimming took 2 bases from V and 10 from J, leaving 18 bases between them. The CDR3 extends over 15 amino acids. Per the germline V gene, CDR1 is SGHTA and CDR2 is FQGTGA. The CDR3 here is CASSLYLLGSGEQFF. The CDR3 coding sequence is TGTGCCAGCAGCTTATACCTACTCGGATCTGGGGAGCAGTTCTTC.